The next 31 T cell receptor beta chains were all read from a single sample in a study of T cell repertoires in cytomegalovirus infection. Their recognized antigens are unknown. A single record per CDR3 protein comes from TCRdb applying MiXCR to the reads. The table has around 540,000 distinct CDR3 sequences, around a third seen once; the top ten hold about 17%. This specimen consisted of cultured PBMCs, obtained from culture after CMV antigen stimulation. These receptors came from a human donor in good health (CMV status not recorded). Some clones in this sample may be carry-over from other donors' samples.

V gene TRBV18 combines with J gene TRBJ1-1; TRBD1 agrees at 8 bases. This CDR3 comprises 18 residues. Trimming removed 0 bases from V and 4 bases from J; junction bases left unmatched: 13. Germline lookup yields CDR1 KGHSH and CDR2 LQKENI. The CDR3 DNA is TGTGCCAGCTCACCACCCGGGACAGGCGGCTACCGGGGCACTGAAGCTTTCTTT. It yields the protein CASSPPGTGGYRGTEAFF.

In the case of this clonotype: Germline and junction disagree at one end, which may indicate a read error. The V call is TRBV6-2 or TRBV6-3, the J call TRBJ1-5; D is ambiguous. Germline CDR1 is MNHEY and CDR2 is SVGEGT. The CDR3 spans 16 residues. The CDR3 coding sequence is TGTGCCAGCAGTTACTCGGGCGTCCAGAGCAGTCAGCCCCAGCATTTT. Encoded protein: CASSYSGVQSSQPQHF.

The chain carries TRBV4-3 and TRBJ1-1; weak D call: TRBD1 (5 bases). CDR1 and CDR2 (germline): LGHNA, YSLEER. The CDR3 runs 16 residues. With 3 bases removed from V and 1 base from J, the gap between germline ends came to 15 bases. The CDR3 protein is CASSHRPREGNTEAFF. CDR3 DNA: TGCGCCAGCAGCCACAGGCCCAGGGAAGGGAACACTGAAGCTTTCTTT.

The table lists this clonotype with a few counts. The CDR3 here is CASRVGLAGGTGELFF. CDR3 in DNA: TGTGCCAGCAGAGTCGGACTAGCGGGGGGCACCGGGGAGCTGTTTTTT. The chain combines TRBV7-9 with TRBJ2-2; 14 bases are shared with TRBD2. Trimming cost V 6 bases and J 4 bases; bases outside gene matches: 4. This CDR3 has 16 amino acids. Germline values: CDR1 SEHNR, CDR2 FQNEAQ (reference sequence).

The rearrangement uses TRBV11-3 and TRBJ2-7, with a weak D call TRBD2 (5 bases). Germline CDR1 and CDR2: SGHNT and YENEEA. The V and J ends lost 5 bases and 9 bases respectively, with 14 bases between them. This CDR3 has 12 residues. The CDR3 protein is CASSGLSEVQYF. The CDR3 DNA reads TGTGCCAGCAGCGGTCTTAGCGAGGTGCAGTACTTC.

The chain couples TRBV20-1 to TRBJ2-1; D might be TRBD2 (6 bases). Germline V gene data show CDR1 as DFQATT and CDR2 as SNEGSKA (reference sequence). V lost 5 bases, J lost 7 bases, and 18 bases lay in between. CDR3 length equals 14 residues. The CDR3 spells CSAEKTGLSNEQFF. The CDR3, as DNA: TGCAGTGCTGAGAAAACGGGACTCTCAAATGAGCAGTTCTTC.

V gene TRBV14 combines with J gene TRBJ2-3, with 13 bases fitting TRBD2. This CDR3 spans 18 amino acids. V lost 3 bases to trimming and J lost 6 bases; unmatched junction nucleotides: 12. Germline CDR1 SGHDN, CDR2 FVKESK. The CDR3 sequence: CASSQWGLAGTLPDTQYF. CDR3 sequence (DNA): TGTGCCAGCAGCCAGTGGGGACTAGCGGGGACCCTCCCCGATACGCAGTATTTT.

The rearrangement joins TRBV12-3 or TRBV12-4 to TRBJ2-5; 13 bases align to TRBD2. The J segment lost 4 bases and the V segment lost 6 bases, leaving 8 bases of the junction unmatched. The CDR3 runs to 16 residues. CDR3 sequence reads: CASSPRTSGSSETQYF. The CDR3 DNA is TGTGCCAGCAGCCCTCGGACTAGCGGGAGCTCAGAGACCCAGTACTTC.

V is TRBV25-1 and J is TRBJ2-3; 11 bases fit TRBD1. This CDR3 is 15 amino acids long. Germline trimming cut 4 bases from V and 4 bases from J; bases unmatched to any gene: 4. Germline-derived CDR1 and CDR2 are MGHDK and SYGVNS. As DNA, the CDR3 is TGTGCCAGCAGTGGAGGACAGGGGGCGGCAGATACGCAGTATTTT. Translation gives CASSGGQGAADTQYF.

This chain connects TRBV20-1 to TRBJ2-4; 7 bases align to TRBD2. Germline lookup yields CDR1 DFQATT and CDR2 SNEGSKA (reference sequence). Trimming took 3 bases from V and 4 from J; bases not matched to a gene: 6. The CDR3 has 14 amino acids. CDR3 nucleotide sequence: TGCAGTGCTAGTCCCCTAGCGGCTAAAAACATTCAGTACTTC. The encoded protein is CSASPLAAKNIQYF.

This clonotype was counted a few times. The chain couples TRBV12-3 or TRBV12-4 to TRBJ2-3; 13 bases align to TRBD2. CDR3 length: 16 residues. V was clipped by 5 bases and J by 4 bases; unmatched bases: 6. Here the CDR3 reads CASSPGLAGAPDTQYF. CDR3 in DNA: TGTGCCAGCAGTCCCGGACTAGCGGGAGCCCCAGATACGCAGTATTTT.

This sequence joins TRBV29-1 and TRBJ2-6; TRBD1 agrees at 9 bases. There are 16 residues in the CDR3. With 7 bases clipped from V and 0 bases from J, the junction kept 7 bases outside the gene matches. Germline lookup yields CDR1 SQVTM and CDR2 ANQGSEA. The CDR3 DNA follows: TGCAGCGCAATCCCGGGACAGGGCTCTGGGGCCAACGTCCTGACTTTC. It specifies CSAIPGQGSGANVLTF.

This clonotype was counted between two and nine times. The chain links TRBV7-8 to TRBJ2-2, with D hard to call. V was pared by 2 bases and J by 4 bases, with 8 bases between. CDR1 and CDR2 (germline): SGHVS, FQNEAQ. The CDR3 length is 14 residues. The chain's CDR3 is CASSLQDRTGELFF. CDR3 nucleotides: TGTGCCAGCAGCTTACAGGACCGCACCGGGGAGCTGTTTTTT.

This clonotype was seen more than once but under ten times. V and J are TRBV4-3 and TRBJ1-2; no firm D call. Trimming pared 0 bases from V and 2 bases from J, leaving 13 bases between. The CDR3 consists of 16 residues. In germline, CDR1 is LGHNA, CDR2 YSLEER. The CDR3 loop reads CASSQDRGVGNYGYTF. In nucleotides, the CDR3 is TGCGCCAGCAGCCAAGACAGAGGAGTAGGGAACTATGGCTACACCTTC.

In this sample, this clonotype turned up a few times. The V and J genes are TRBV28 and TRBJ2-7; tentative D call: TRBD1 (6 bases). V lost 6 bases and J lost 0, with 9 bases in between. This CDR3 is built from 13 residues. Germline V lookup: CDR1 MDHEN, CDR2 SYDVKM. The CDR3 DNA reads TGTGCCAGCAGCGGACAGACCTCCTACGAGCAGTACTTC. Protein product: CASSGQTSYEQYF.

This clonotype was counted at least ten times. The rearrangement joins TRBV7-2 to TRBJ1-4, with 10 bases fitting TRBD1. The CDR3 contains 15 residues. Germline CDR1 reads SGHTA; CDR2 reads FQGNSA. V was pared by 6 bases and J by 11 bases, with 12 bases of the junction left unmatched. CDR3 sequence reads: CASRLGGDRGQKLFF. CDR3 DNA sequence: TGTGCCAGCAGACTAGGGGGAGACAGGGGGCAGAAACTGTTTTTT.

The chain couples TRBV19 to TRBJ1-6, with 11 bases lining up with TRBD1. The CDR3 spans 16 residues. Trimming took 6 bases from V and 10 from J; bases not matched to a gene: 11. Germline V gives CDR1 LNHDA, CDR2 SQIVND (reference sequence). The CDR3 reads CASSPSRTGGESPLHF. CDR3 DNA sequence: TGTGCCAGTAGCCCCTCTCGGACAGGGGGCGAATCACCCCTCCACTTT.

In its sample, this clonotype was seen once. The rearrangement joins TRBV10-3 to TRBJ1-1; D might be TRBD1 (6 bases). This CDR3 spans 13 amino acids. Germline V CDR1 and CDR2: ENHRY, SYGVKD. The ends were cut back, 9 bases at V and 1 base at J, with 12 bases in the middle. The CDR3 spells CAIGGAPNTEAFF. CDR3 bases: TGTGCCATTGGGGGGGCGCCGAACACTGAAGCTTTCTTT.

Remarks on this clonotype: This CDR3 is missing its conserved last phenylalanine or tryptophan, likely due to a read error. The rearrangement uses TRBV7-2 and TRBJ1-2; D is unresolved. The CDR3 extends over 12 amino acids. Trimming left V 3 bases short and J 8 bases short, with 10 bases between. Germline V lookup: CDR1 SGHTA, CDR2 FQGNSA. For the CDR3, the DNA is TGTGCCAGCAGCTTTTTTTATCCCGGCTACACCTTA. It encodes CASSFFYPGYTL.

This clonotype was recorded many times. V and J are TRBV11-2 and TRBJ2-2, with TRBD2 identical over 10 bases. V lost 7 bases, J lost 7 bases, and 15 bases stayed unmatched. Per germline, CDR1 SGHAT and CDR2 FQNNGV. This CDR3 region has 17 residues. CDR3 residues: CASTILGAGGPSGELFF. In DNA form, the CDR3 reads TGTGCCAGCACCATCTTGGGAGCGGGAGGGCCCAGCGGGGAGCTGTTTTTT.

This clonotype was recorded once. The CDR3 nucleotides are TGCGCCAGCAGCACAGGGACAGGAAACCATGAGCAGTTCTTC. Its translation is CASSTGTGNHEQFF. The J gene is TRBJ2-1, the V gene TRBV4-1; 8 bases map to TRBD1. The CDR3 covers 14 residues. V shed 5 bases, J shed 8 bases, and the junction held 8 bases outside the gene matches. Germline assignment: CDR1 MGHRA and CDR2 YSYEKL.

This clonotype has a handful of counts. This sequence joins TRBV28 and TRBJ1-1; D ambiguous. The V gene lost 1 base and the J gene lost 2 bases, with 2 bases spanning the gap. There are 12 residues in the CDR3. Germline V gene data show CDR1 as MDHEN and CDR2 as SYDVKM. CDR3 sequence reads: CASSLFNTEAFF. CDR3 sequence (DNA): TGTGCCAGCAGTTTATTTAACACTGAAGCTTTCTTT.

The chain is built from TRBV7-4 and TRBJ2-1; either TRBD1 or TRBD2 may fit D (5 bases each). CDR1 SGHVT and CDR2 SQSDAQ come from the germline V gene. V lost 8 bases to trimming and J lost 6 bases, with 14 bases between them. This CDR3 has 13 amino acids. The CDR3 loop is CASARGRANEQFF. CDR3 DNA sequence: TGTGCCAGCGCGAGGGGCAGGGCCAATGAGCAGTTCTTC.

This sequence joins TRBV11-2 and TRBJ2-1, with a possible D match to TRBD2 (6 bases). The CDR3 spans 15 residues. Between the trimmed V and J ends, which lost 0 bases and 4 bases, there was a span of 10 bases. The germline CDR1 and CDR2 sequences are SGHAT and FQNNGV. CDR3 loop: CASSLDGTVYNEQFF. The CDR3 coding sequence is TGTGCCAGCAGCTTAGATGGGACTGTTTACAATGAGCAGTTCTTC.

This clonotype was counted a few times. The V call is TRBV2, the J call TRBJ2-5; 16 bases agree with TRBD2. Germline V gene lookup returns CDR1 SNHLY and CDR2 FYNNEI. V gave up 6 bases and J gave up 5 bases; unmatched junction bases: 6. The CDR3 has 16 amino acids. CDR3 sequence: CASSQGLAGGLETQYF. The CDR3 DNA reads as TGTGCCAGCAGCCAGGGACTAGCGGGAGGGTTGGAGACCCAGTACTTC.

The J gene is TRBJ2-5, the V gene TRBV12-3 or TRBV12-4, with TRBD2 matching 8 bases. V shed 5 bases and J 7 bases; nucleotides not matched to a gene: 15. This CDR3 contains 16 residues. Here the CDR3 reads CASSPQSGSLTGTQYF. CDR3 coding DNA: TGTGCCAGCAGTCCTCAAAGCGGGAGCCTCACTGGGACCCAGTACTTC.

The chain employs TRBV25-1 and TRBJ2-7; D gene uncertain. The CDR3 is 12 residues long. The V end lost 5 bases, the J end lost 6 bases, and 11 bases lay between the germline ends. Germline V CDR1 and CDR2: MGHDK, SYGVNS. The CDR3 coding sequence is TGTGCCAGCAGTTATGGGTTAGGCGAGCAGTACGTC. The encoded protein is CASSYGLGEQYV.

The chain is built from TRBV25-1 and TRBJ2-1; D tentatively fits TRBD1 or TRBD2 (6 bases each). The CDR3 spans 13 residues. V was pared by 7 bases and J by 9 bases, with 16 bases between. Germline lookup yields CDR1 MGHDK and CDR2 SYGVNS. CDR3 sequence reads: CASTRGGGLEQFF. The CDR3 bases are TGTGCCAGCACCAGAGGGGGAGGCCTTGAGCAGTTCTTC.

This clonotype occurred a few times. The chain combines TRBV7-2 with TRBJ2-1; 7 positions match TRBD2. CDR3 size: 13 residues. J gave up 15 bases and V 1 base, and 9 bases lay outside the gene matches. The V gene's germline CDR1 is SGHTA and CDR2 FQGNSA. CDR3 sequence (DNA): TGTGCCAGCAGCTTAGGACTAGCTCGTCTCCCGTTCTTC. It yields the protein CASSLGLARLPFF.

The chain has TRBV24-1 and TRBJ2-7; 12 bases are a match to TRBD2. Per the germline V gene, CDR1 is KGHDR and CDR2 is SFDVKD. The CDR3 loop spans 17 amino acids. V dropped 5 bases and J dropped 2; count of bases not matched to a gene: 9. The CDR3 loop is CATSGSGTSGPPYEQYF. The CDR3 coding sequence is TGTGCCACCAGTGGCTCCGGGACTAGCGGGCCTCCCTACGAGCAGTACTTC.

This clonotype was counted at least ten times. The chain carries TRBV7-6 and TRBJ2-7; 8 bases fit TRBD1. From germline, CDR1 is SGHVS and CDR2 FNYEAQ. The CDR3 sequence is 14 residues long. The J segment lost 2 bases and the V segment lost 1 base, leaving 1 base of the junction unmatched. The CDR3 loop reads CASSLGTGTYEQYF. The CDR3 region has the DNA TGTGCCAGCAGCTTAGGGACAGGGACCTACGAGCAGTACTTC.